This T cell receptor (beta chain) was captured by sequencing in a study of blood T cell repertoires in COVID-19. Turning to the study itself: Specimens from acute and convalescent COVID-19 originated in the United States, Italy and Spain. Sources were T cells, B-cell-depleted T cells, or PBMCs; the material itself was cDNA or gDNA.

In the authors' methods: Counts of nucleated cells, estimated from reference gene primer amplification, were obtained. The data were produced by immunoSEQ multiplex PCR, yet TCRdb's version contains in-frame clones alone and is incomplete. D and trimming were read from the DNA, whereas the V and J calls and clone size are those reported in that table. Of under 200,000 clones detected, about 88% appear once; the ten largest clones hold around 2.3%. Trimming stripped 0 bases from V and 2 bases from J, with 8 bases between. Germline CDR1 and CDR2: MNHEY and SVGEGT. The CDR3 covers 14 residues. Source material: peripheral blood. The sequence was collected from a man in his sixties or seventies with active or convalescent COVID-19. The chain joins TRBV6-2 or TRBV6-3 to TRBJ2-7; D remains unclear. This CDR3 reads CASSYSGVAYEQYF. DNA for the CDR3: TGTGCCAGCAGTTACTCGGGCGTAGCCTACGAGCAGTACTTC.